Here is one T cell receptor beta chain with its context. Its antigen is still unknown. Individuals who donated were healthy Caucasians from Russia aged about 6 to 100. With a J-beta primer mix and a sample-barcoded 5' primer, a second PCR ran about 7 to 12 cycles. MiXCR, run by TCRdb on the 5' RACE reads, gives a single entry per CDR3 protein. The table shows 790,000 or so distinct CDR3 sequences, with approximately 53% occurring only once. The sample comes from a study of blood T cells in healthy people across ages. Findings and limits, study-wide: From one million sequenced T cells, diversity estimates were lower bounds.

The CDR3 is 13 amino acids. Germline V gene data show CDR1 as SGHDN and CDR2 as FVKESK. V was cut by 1 base and J by 11 bases, with 14 bases left in between. The sequence was collected from a man aged 35 to 55 in good health. The chain has TRBV14 and TRBJ2-5, with D perhaps matching TRBD1 (5 bases). The sample consisted of blood. This CDR3 reads CASSQAGWSEQYF. The CDR3 DNA is TGTGCCAGCAGCCAAGCAGGGTGGAGTGAGCAGTACTTC.